These 2 T cell receptor beta chains share one sample of origin, sequenced in a study of shared clonotypes between healthy human individuals. Sequencing was performed with immunoSEQ multiplex PCR; in TCRdb, only in-frame clones are kept and a portion is missing. In the table there are approximately 2,300,000 clones, 85% to 95% of which are singletons. Sample: naive CD4+ T cells from PBMCs. This sample's subset: CD45RA+ positively selected. The receptors come from a man younger than 35 in good health. Some clones in this sample may be carry-over from other donors' samples.

The chain uses TRBV28 and TRBJ2-1; D remains ambiguous. Trimming removed 7 bases from V and 1 base from J, with 20 bases in between. Germline V lookup: CDR1 MDHEN, CDR2 SYDVKM. This CDR3 spans 17 amino acids. The CDR3 region is CASTRVIGFGSYNEQFF. The CDR3 DNA reads TGTGCCAGCACCCGGGTAATAGGCTTCGGGTCCTACAATGAGCAGTTCTTC. Complete variable domain (other parts from reference TRBV28 and TRBJ2-1): DVKVTQSSRYLVKRTGEKVFLECVQDMDHENMFWYRQDPGLGLRLIYFSYDVKMKEKGDIPEGYSVSREKKERFSLILESASTNQTSMYLCASTRVIGFGSYNEQFFGPGTRLTVL.

The genes are TRBV9 and TRBJ2-5; tentative D call: TRBD2 (5 bases). The CDR3 has 17 residues. V lost 0 bases and J lost 2, with 17 bases in between. CDR1 and CDR2 (germline): SGDLS, YYNGEE. Written as DNA, the CDR3 is TGTGCCAGCAGCGTAGGAGGGTTGAGTCCGGTGCAAGAGACCCAGTACTTC. Translating gives CASSVGGLSPVQETQYF.